The 20 T cell receptor beta chains presented below share a single source sample, sequenced in a study of OX40 agonist ivuxolimab in advanced cancers. Libraries were prepared by immunoSEQ multiplex PCR; TCRdb keeps only in-frame clonotypes and omits some of them. The sample records about 48,000 clones, roughly 81% being singletons. Sequenced here: CD4+ or CD8+ T cells sorted from blood, sampled in a trial of the OX40 agonist ivuxolimab. Source of these receptors: an adult with an advanced solid tumor such as melanoma, head and neck, liver or kidney cancer.

This chain joins TRBV6-1 and TRBJ1-5, with 8 bases matching TRBD1. V trimming: 3 bases; J trimming: 4 bases; junction bases outside the gene matches: 2. Germline lookup yields CDR1 MNHNS and CDR2 SASEGT. The CDR3 extends over 14 amino acids. In DNA form, the CDR3 reads TGTGCCAGCAGTGATCAGGGGGCGAATCAGCCCCAGCATTTT. Translated: CASSDQGANQPQHF.

This clone is labeled as medium-sized. This rearrangement joins TRBV19 to TRBJ2-7; a weak D match, TRBD1 (5 bases). Germline V gives CDR1 LNHDA, CDR2 SQIVND (reference sequence). The CDR3 consists of 15 residues. V gave up 0 bases and J gave up 6 bases, with 15 bases separating them. The CDR3 coding sequence is TGTGCCAGTAGTATAGAACCAGGGTTAACAAGCGAGCAGTACTTC. This encodes CASSIEPGLTSEQYF.

In its sample, this clone was seen a few times. The chain recombines TRBV10-3 with TRBJ1-6, with D tentatively TRBD1 (6 bases). CDR1 and CDR2 from the germline V gene are ENHRY and SYGVKD. Trimming left V 6 bases short and J 8 bases short, with 17 bases between. CDR3 length: 15 amino acids. The CDR3 is CAISPERGADSPLHF. As DNA, the CDR3 is TGTGCCATCAGCCCTGAACGGGGGGCCGATTCACCCCTCCACTTT.

The genes are TRBV7-6 and TRBJ2-7; D uncertain. Between the trimmed V and J ends, which lost 4 bases and 4 bases, there was a span of 11 bases. Germline-derived CDR1 and CDR2 are SGHVS and FNYEAQ. This CDR3 is built from 13 residues. Here the CDR3 reads CASSSSVRYEQYF. CDR3 nucleotides: TGTGCCAGCAGCTCCTCGGTTAGGTACGAGCAGTACTTC.

This clone was counted only a few times. The chain employs TRBV5-1 and TRBJ2-3, with 11 nucleotides matching TRBD2. This CDR3 has 19 amino acids. The germline V gene encodes CDR1 SGHRS and CDR2 YFSETQ. The junction had 12 bases not matched to a gene; V was cut back by 3 bases and J by 0 bases. CDR3 amino acids: CASSWNSGRAVVSTDTQYF. The CDR3 coding sequence is TGCGCCAGCAGCTGGAATAGCGGGAGGGCCGTAGTTAGCACAGATACGCAGTATTTT. Using reference TRBV5-1 and TRBJ2-3 for the parts outside the CDR3, the full variable domain is KAGVTQTPRYLIKTRGQQVTLSCSPISGHRSVSWYQQTPGQGLQFLFEYFSETQRNKGNFPGRFSGRQFSNSRSEMNVSTLELGDSALYLCASSWNSGRAVVSTDTQYFGPGTRLTVL.

The chain uses TRBV7-6 and TRBJ2-2, with D possibly matching TRBD2 (5 bases). There are 15 residues in the CDR3. The V and J ends lost 4 bases and 4 bases respectively, with 13 bases between them. Germline values: CDR1 SGHVS, CDR2 FNYEAQ. The chain's CDR3 is CASSSLGGFTGELFF. The CDR3 nucleotides are TGTGCCAGCAGCTCTCTAGGCGGGTTCACCGGGGAGCTGTTTTTT.

The sample holds one count of this clone. V and J are TRBV5-5 and TRBJ2-7; 12 bases agree with TRBD2. CDR1 and CDR2 from the germline V gene are SGHKS and YYEKEE (reference sequence). V lost 3 bases to trimming and J lost 3 bases; unmatched junction nucleotides: 7. The CDR3 has 16 amino acids. Written as DNA, the CDR3 is TGTGCCAGCAGCTCGGGGTCTAGCGGGAGGGTCTACGAGCAGTACTTC. Protein product: CASSSGSSGRVYEQYF.

The V gene is TRBV5-1, the J gene TRBJ1-4; D is unresolved. The CDR3 covers 15 residues. Germline CDR1 is SGHRS and CDR2 is YFSETQ. With 5 bases removed from V and 2 bases from J, the gap between germline ends came to 13 bases. This CDR3 is CASRATWATNEKLFF. CDR3 nucleotides: TGCGCCAGCAGGGCAACGTGGGCGACTAATGAAAAACTGTTTTTT.

This sequence joins TRBV5-4 and TRBJ2-1; TRBD2 agrees at 10 bases. V lost 6 bases, J lost 8 bases, and 11 bases stayed unmatched. CDR1 and CDR2 from the germline V gene are SGHNT and YYREEE (reference sequence). The CDR3 loop spans 15 amino acids. The CDR3 DNA sequence: TGTGCCAGCAACCTTGGACTAGCGGCTTTGGATGAGCAGTTCTTC. This encodes CASNLGLAALDEQFF.

The rearrangement joins TRBV11-2 to TRBJ2-2; D not resolved. The CDR3 has 13 residues. Trimming took 8 bases from V and 6 from J, leaving 13 bases between them. The germline V gene has CDR1 SGHAT and CDR2 FQNNGV. The CDR3 loop reads CASRRVSAGELFF. DNA of the CDR3: TGTGCCAGCCGTCGGGTTTCCGCCGGGGAGCTGTTTTTT.

The rearrangement joins TRBV7-6 to TRBJ2-1; D is possibly TRBD2 (5 bases). V shed 1 base and J shed 5 bases, with 9 bases lying between them. Per germline, CDR1 SGHVS and CDR2 FNYEAQ. This CDR3 contains 14 residues. Here the CDR3 reads CASSLDPGNNEQFF. As DNA, the CDR3 is TGTGCCAGCAGCTTAGATCCGGGGAACAATGAGCAGTTCTTC.

This chain uses TRBV5-4 with TRBJ2-2, with a possible D match to TRBD2 (5 bases). This CDR3 region has 16 residues. Germline V CDR1 and CDR2: SGHNT, YYREEE (reference sequence). Trimming removed 0 bases at V and 0 bases at J, with 9 bases between. The CDR3 loop reads CASSLVSRANTGELFF. The CDR3 DNA reads as TGTGCCAGCAGCTTGGTATCGCGGGCGAACACCGGGGAGCTGTTTTTT.

The chain links TRBV5-6 to TRBJ2-2; D uncertain. V was pared by 1 base and J by 7 bases, with 5 bases between. This CDR3 has 12 residues. CDR1 SGHDT and CDR2 YYEEEE come from the germline V gene. In DNA form, the CDR3 reads TGTGCCAGCAGCTTGATGGGCGGGGAGCTGTTTTTT. It is translated as CASSLMGGELFF. Filled out from reference TRBV5-6 and TRBJ2-2, the complete variable domain reads DAGVTQSPTHLIKTRGQQVTLRCSPKSGHDTVSWYQQALGQGPQFIFQYYEEEERQRGNFPDRFSGHQFPNYSSELNVNALLLGDSALYLCASSLMGGELFFGEGSRLTVL.

This clone was observed a few times. CDR3 nucleotide sequence: TGCGCCAGCAGCGTCGGACTAGCGGGAGTCACAGATACGCAGTATTTT. Translating gives CASSVGLAGVTDTQYF. V usage is TRBV4-3 and J usage is TRBJ2-3; TRBD2 matches at 13 bases. CDR1 is LGHNA, CDR2 YSLEER, per germline. This CDR3 region has 16 residues. The junction had 4 bases not matched to a gene; V was cut back by 5 bases and J by 2 bases.

This chain uses TRBV19 with TRBJ2-3; D remains ambiguous. V was shortened by 1 base and J by 2 bases, with 13 bases between the two germline ends. This CDR3 has 16 amino acids. Germline V gene lookup returns CDR1 LNHDA and CDR2 SQIVND (reference sequence). The CDR3 loop is CASSIGTARTTDTQYF. The CDR3 nucleotides read TGTGCCAGTAGTATAGGAACTGCGAGGACCACAGATACGCAGTATTTT.

As regards this clone: Other DNA sequences from this sample encode an identical CDR3 as well. The chain uses TRBV30 and TRBJ2-7, with 9 bases that match TRBD2. V trimming: 2 bases; J trimming: 7 bases; junction bases outside the gene matches: 6. This CDR3 comprises 13 residues. Germline V lookup: CDR1 GTSNPN, CDR2 SVGIG (reference sequence). Written as DNA, the CDR3 is TGTGCCTGGAGTTGGGGCAGCGGGGGGGAGCAGTACTTC. Protein: CAWSWGSGGEQYF.

The chain's CDR3 is CASRPSTDTQYF. CDR3 sequence (DNA): TGCGCCAGCAGGCCAAGCACAGATACGCAGTATTTT. The V and J genes are TRBV5-1 and TRBJ2-3; no firm D call. Germline V CDR1 and CDR2: SGHRS, YFSETQ. CDR3 length: 12 amino acids. Trimming took 5 bases from V and 0 from J, leaving 4 bases between them.

The rearrangement links TRBV6-6 to TRBJ2-4, with TRBD2 as a possible D gene (5 bases). Germline CDR1 MNHNY, CDR2 SVGAGI (reference sequence). Trimming stripped 8 bases from V and 1 base from J, with 9 bases between. The CDR3 covers 13 residues. The CDR3 sequence: CASRGSAKNIQYF. The DNA of the CDR3 is TGTGCCAGCCGGGGTTCGGCCAAAAACATTCAGTACTTC.

The chain employs TRBV27 and TRBJ2-3; possibly TRBD1 or TRBD2 for D (5 bases each). Germline lookup yields CDR1 MNHEY and CDR2 SMNVEV (reference sequence). The CDR3 totals 17 residues. V lost 3 bases and J lost 2, with 18 bases in between. The CDR3 DNA reads as TGTGCCAGCAGTTTGGGACCTACTCAAACCGCCACAGATACGCAGTATTTT. It encodes CASSLGPTQTATDTQYF.

This clone turned up a few times. This chain connects TRBV5-1 to TRBJ1-5; no clear D. Germline V gene sequence: CDR1 SGHRS, CDR2 YFSETQ. Trimming removed 2 bases at V and 0 bases at J, with 3 bases between. This CDR3 has 13 amino acids. The CDR3 loop reads CASSFDSNQPQHF. Written as DNA, the CDR3 is TGCGCCAGCAGCTTCGATAGCAATCAGCCCCAGCATTTT.